Below are 32 T cell receptor beta chains sequenced from a single sample in a study of T cells in Graves' hyperthyroidism and ophthalmopathy. TCR beta CDR3 regions were amplified from RNA. Carried out on the TCR CDR3, a first-round RT-PCR used the HTBI primer set. TCRdb analysed the multiplex PCR reads with MiXCR anew, one entry per CDR3 protein. The profile covers 530,000 or so distinct CDR3 sequences, with 17% appearing a single time and roughly a sixth taken by the ten largest. Material: blood. Source of these receptors: a young woman with Graves' ophthalmopathy.

The chain joins TRBV10-3 to TRBJ1-1; D unresolved. V dropped 10 bases and J dropped 4 bases, with 19 bases sitting between them. Germline CDR1 and CDR2: ENHRY and SYGVKD. This CDR3 is 14 amino acids long. The CDR3 DNA sequence: TGTGCCACGCACCGGCGGAGGGAGGGCACTGAAGCTTTCTTT. Its translation: CATHRRREGTEAFF.

As for this clonotype: Likely a read error: the CDR3 ends without its conserved phenylalanine or tryptophan. V and J are TRBV13 and TRBJ1-1; D gene uncertain. Trimming removed 6 bases at V and 1 base at J, with 21 bases between. Germline CDR1 is PRHDT and CDR2 is FYEKMQ (reference sequence). This CDR3 contains 17 residues. The chain's CDR3 is CASSLNLGRYTNTEAFL. CDR3 nucleotide sequence: TGTGCCAGCAGTTTAAATTTGGGAAGGTATACGAACACTGAAGCTTTCCTT.

About this clonotype itself: The junction departs from germline at one end; a sequencing error may be responsible. This CDR3 is CASSESGNAGDTIYF. The CDR3 nucleotides read TGTGCCAGCAGTGAATCTGGGAACGCTGGAGACACCATATATTTT. This chain links TRBV25-1 with TRBJ1-3; D is uncertain. CDR1 is MGHDK and CDR2 is SYGVNS in the germline V gene. The CDR3 is made up of 15 amino acids.

This clonotype was observed at least ten times. The chain combines TRBV20-1 with TRBJ1-1, with 9 bases fitting TRBD1. The CDR3 covers 14 residues. V lost 0 bases to trimming and J lost 8 bases; unmatched junction nucleotides: 7. Germline CDR1 is DFQATT and CDR2 is SNEGSKA (reference sequence). The CDR3 reads CSARDRDGTGEAFF. The DNA for the CDR3 is TGCAGTGCTAGAGATCGCGATGGGACAGGGGAAGCTTTCTTT.

This clonotype occurred many times. The chain links TRBV5-1 to TRBJ1-1; weak D call: TRBD1 (5 bases). The CDR3 extends over 15 amino acids. Per germline, CDR1 SGHRS and CDR2 YFSETQ. Deletions cut 4 bases from V and 4 bases from J, with 17 bases between. CDR3: CASSPTLGRGTEAFF. CDR3 nucleotides: TGCGCCAGCAGCCCTACTCTTGGGAGGGGCACTGAAGCTTTCTTT.

This clonotype was found many times. The V gene is TRBV3-1, the J gene TRBJ1-2; 7 positions match TRBD1. Germline V gene sequence: CDR1 LGHDT, CDR2 YNNKEL (reference sequence). V gave up 4 bases and J gave up 3 bases; unmatched junction bases: 8. There are 15 residues in the CDR3. The CDR3 is CASSRETGPYYGYTF. The CDR3 nucleotides read TGTGCCAGCAGCCGCGAGACAGGGCCTTACTATGGCTACACCTTC.

This clonotype was found many times. The genes are TRBV6-2 or TRBV6-3 and TRBJ2-1, with TRBD2 matching over 10 bases. The germline gives CDR1 MNHEY, CDR2 SVGEGT. The ends lost 6 bases at V and 8 bases at J; junction bases unmatched: 10. The CDR3 is 15 residues long. Here the CDR3 DNA reads TGTGCCAGCAGCCAAAGCGGGAGGGCCTCCGATGAGCAGTTCTTC. As protein: CASSQSGRASDEQFF.

This clonotype was seen repeatedly, ten times or more. The rearrangement links TRBV6-1 to TRBJ2-1; 12 positions match TRBD2. Per germline, CDR1 MNHNS and CDR2 SASEGT. The CDR3 is 14 residues long. After removal of 6 bases from V and 8 bases from J, the junction contained 5 bases not matched to a gene. The CDR3 sequence is CASSGRLAGDEQFF. The CDR3 nucleotides are TGTGCCAGCAGCGGAAGACTAGCGGGAGATGAGCAGTTCTTC.

This clonotype was counted ten times or more. This chain connects TRBV18 to TRBJ2-7; TRBD1 agrees at 9 bases. In germline, CDR1 is KGHSH, CDR2 LQKENI. This CDR3 has 15 amino acids. The V segment lost 6 bases and the J segment 1 base; nucleotides outside the gene matches: 7. The CDR3 region has the DNA TGTGCCAGCTCGGAGGGACAGGGTTTGTCCTACGAGCAGTACTTC. Its translation is CASSEGQGLSYEQYF.

A few counts support this clonotype. The chain recombines TRBV30 with TRBJ2-7; 9 bases align to TRBD2. Germline V gene data show CDR1 as GTSNPN and CDR2 as SVGIG (reference sequence). V gave up 3 bases and J gave up 5 bases; unmatched junction bases: 8. This CDR3 is 14 amino acids long. The CDR3 loop reads CAWSGGGGGHEQYF. CDR3 bases: TGTGCCTGGAGCGGAGGCGGGGGGGGCCACGAGCAGTACTTC.

This clonotype was seen many times. This chain links TRBV2 with TRBJ1-5; D remains ambiguous. The V gene's germline CDR1 is SNHLY and CDR2 FYNNEI. Deletions cut 5 bases from V and 0 bases from J, with 20 bases between. The length of the CDR3 is 18 residues. The CDR3 DNA sequence: TGTGCCAGCAGTTTTGGTATCGGGCGGAGATATAGCAATCAGCCCCAGCATTTT. It translates to CASSFGIGRRYSNQPQHF.

In its sample, this clonotype was seen a few times. The genes are TRBV7-2 and TRBJ1-1; TRBD1 aligns across 9 bases. This CDR3 is 14 amino acids long. Germline V gives CDR1 SGHTA, CDR2 FQGNSA. J gave up 4 bases and V 5 bases, and 5 bases lay outside the gene matches. CDR3 residues: CASSRNRGLTEAFF. DNA for the CDR3: TGTGCCAGCAGCCGTAACAGGGGGCTCACTGAAGCTTTCTTT.

This clonotype was detected ten times or more. V usage is TRBV28 and J usage is TRBJ1-2, with 9 bases fitting TRBD1. The CDR3 contains 16 residues. After removal of 4 bases from V and 4 bases from J, the junction contained 10 bases not matched to a gene. Germline V gene lookup returns CDR1 MDHEN and CDR2 SYDVKM. This CDR3 reads CASSSTLGTGSYGYTF. CDR3 nucleotides: TGTGCCAGCAGTTCCACCCTTGGGACAGGGAGCTATGGCTACACCTTC.

The chain uses TRBV7-9 and TRBJ2-7; TRBD1 might be the D (6 bases). V lost 6 bases, J lost 6 bases, and 18 bases lay in between. In germline, CDR1 is SEHNR, CDR2 FQNEAQ (reference sequence). CDR3 length: 14 residues. CDR3 DNA: TGTGCCAGCAGTACACAGGGTGGGTTGGGCGAGCAGTACTTC. Translating it yields CASSTQGGLGEQYF.

The sample holds many counts of this clonotype. The chain links TRBV7-9 to TRBJ1-2; TRBD1 aligns across 10 bases. Trimming removed 6 bases from V and 7 bases from J; junction bases left unmatched: 14. The germline V gene encodes CDR1 SEHNR and CDR2 FQNEAQ (reference sequence). The CDR3 runs to 16 residues. This CDR3 reads CASSRGGDRGPRGYTF. In DNA form, the CDR3 reads TGTGCCAGCAGTAGAGGAGGAGACAGGGGGCCTCGTGGCTACACCTTC. The full variable domain, rest sourced from reference TRBV7-9 and TRBJ1-2, is DTGVSQNPRHKITKRGQNVTFRCDPISEHNRLYWYRQTLGQGPEFLTYFQNEAQLEKSRLLSDRFSAERPKGSFSTLEIQRTEQGDSAMYLCASSRGGDRGPRGYTFGSGTRLTVV.

A remark on this clonotype: This could be a read error, since a much larger clone is one nucleotide away. This chain connects TRBV14 to TRBJ2-2; weak D call: TRBD2 (5 bases). Germline CDR1 SGHDN, CDR2 FVKESK. The CDR3 has 13 amino acids. The CDR3 region is CASSQAVTGELLF. For the CDR3, the DNA is TGTGCCAGCAGCCAAGCGGTCACCGGGGAGCTGCTTTTT.

There are many counts of this clonotype. V and J are TRBV29-1 and TRBJ2-1; perhaps TRBD2 as D (5 bases). In germline, CDR1 is SQVTM, CDR2 ANQGSEA. V gave up 6 bases and J gave up 8 bases, with 23 bases separating them. The CDR3 loop spans 15 amino acids. CDR3 bases: TGCAGCGTAAAAGGACTTACCATCCTTCGGGATGAGCAGTTCTTC. This codes for CSVKGLTILRDEQFF.

The chain links TRBV28 to TRBJ2-1, with TRBD2 matching over 7 bases. This CDR3 comprises 15 residues. V shed 4 bases, J shed 2 bases, and the junction held 5 bases outside the gene matches. The germline V gene encodes CDR1 MDHEN and CDR2 SYDVKM. CDR3 sequence: CASSYLAETYNEQFF. CDR3 sequence (DNA): TGTGCCAGCAGTTATCTAGCGGAAACCTACAATGAGCAGTTCTTC.

This clonotype was counted ten times or more. The V gene is TRBV20-1, the J gene TRBJ2-7, with 7 bases lining up with TRBD1. Germline lookup yields CDR1 DFQATT and CDR2 SNEGSKA (reference sequence). This CDR3 region has 13 residues. V shed 3 bases, J shed 7 bases, and the junction held 9 bases outside the gene matches. CDR3 DNA: TGCAGTGCTAGGGGAATGACAGGGCAAGAGCAGTACTTC. It is translated as CSARGMTGQEQYF.

In its sample, this clonotype was seen a few times. The chain combines TRBV5-1 with TRBJ2-3, with 10 bases identical to TRBD2. The CDR3 is made up of 19 amino acids. With V trimmed by 4 bases and J by 0 bases, 14 bases remained unmatched. Per germline, CDR1 SGHRS and CDR2 YFSETQ. The CDR3 is CASSPPRGLAKRSTDTQYF. DNA for the CDR3: TGCGCCAGCAGCCCCCCTCGGGGACTAGCGAAACGTAGCACAGATACGCAGTATTTT.

Details on this clonotype: Possible read error: a much larger clone is one base away. The chain has TRBV29-1 and TRBJ2-5; 7 nucleotides match TRBD1. The CDR3 contains 15 residues. The germline V gene has CDR1 SQVTM and CDR2 ANQGSEA. The CDR3 coding sequence is TGCAGCGTTGAAGGCGGCAGGGGGATCCAAGTGACCCAGTACTTC. It is translated as CSVEGGRGIQVTQYF.

This clonotype was counted ten times or more. As DNA, the CDR3 is TGTGCCAGCAGGGGGGGGCCCCCTCTCTATGGCTACACCTTC. Its protein product is CASRGGPPLYGYTF. The V and J genes are TRBV12-3 or TRBV12-4 and TRBJ1-2, with a possible D match to TRBD1 (6 bases). Trimming pared 6 bases from V and 4 bases from J, leaving 15 bases between. The CDR3 contains 14 residues.

This clonotype has at least ten counts. This chain joins TRBV10-3 and TRBJ2-5; D is ambiguous. Trimming shortened V by 3 bases and J by 3 bases, and 8 bases separated the two germline ends. The CDR3 sequence is 13 residues long. Germline CDR1 is ENHRY and CDR2 is SYGVKD. CDR3 sequence (DNA): TGTGCCATCAGTGACACTACCGAAGAGACCCAGTACTTC. This sequence encodes CAISDTTEETQYF.

This clonotype came up many times. This chain uses TRBV6-2 or TRBV6-3 with TRBJ1-5, with D possibly being TRBD1 (5 bases). With 5 bases removed from V and 7 bases from J, the gap between germline ends came to 15 bases. CDR3 length: 14 amino acids. From germline, CDR1 is MNHEY and CDR2 SVGEGT. In DNA form, the CDR3 reads TGTGCCAGCAGTCCGAGGGACGGCGGGCAGCCCCAGCATTTT. This gives the protein CASSPRDGGQPQHF.

This clonotype has a count of ten or more. The chain joins TRBV7-8 to TRBJ2-5; D is uncertain. Germline V lookup: CDR1 SGHVS, CDR2 FQNEAQ. The V end was cut by 3 bases, the J end by 5 bases, with 10 bases between. This CDR3 spans 13 amino acids. This chain's CDR3 is CASSLEMGETQYF. The CDR3 DNA sequence: TGTGCCAGCAGCTTGGAGATGGGGGAGACCCAGTACTTC.

This clonotype was seen many times. The rearrangement joins TRBV7-2 to TRBJ2-5; TRBD1 aligns across 9 bases. J gave up 2 bases and V 7 bases, and 11 bases lay outside the gene matches. Germline-derived CDR1 and CDR2 are SGHTA and FQGNSA. The CDR3 is 16 amino acids. The CDR3 protein is CASNFKRGTGQETQYF. DNA for the CDR3: TGTGCCAGCAACTTCAAACGAGGGACAGGGCAAGAGACCCAGTACTTC.

The CDR3 sequence: CSVAWTRDEKLFF. For the CDR3, the DNA is TGCAGCGTTGCCTGGACTAGGGATGAAAAACTGTTTTTT. The chain combines TRBV29-1 with TRBJ1-4; D unclear. The CDR3 contains 13 residues. Between the trimmed V and J ends, which lost 4 bases and 6 bases, there was a span of 12 bases. The V gene's germline CDR1 is SQVTM and CDR2 ANQGSEA.

The chain recombines TRBV20-1 with TRBJ2-7, with TRBD2 identical over 8 bases. Germline values: CDR1 DFQATT, CDR2 SNEGSKA (reference sequence). The CDR3 sequence is 15 residues long. V shed 1 base and J 7 bases; nucleotides not matched to a gene: 12. CDR3 sequence: CSARGRGVPPGEQYF. Written as DNA, the CDR3 is TGCAGTGCTAGAGGGCGGGGGGTCCCTCCGGGTGAGCAGTACTTC.

CDR3 sequence (DNA): TGTGCCAGCAGCCACGGTAGCCGGGCAGATACGCAGTATTTT. Encoded protein: CASSHGSRADTQYF. V is TRBV3-1 and J is TRBJ2-3; no firm D call. Looked up from germline, CDR1 is LGHDT and CDR2 is YNNKEL (reference sequence). Trimming cost V 3 bases and J 4 bases, with 11 bases left between them. CDR3 length: 14 residues.

This clonotype was observed many times. The chain couples TRBV3-1 to TRBJ2-1; 12 bases agree with TRBD2. Trimming cost V 2 bases and J 7 bases; bases outside gene matches: 9. CDR1 and CDR2 (germline): LGHDT, YNNKEL (reference sequence). The CDR3 consists of 17 residues. This CDR3 reads CASSQPRLAGEGNEQFF. In nucleotides, the CDR3 is TGTGCCAGCAGCCAACCCCGACTAGCGGGAGAAGGAAATGAGCAGTTCTTC.

The CDR3 DNA reads as TGCAGCGTTGAAGATCGAGGGCTCTATGGCTACACCTTC. Its protein is CSVEDRGLYGYTF. The rearrangement uses TRBV29-1 and TRBJ1-2; the D is unclear. Germline V gene lookup returns CDR1 SQVTM and CDR2 ANQGSEA. Trimming cost V 0 bases and J 4 bases, with 9 bases left between them. The CDR3 runs to 13 residues.

This clonotype occurred many times. V and J are TRBV3-1 and TRBJ1-2; TRBD1 matches at 8 bases. Losses at the gene ends were 4 bases for V and 0 bases for J; bases not matched to a gene: 4. This CDR3 comprises 15 residues. Germline CDR1 and CDR2: LGHDT and YNNKEL (reference sequence). The CDR3 here is CASSPTGATNYGYTF. Written as DNA, the CDR3 is TGTGCCAGCAGCCCGACAGGGGCAACTAACTATGGCTACACCTTC.